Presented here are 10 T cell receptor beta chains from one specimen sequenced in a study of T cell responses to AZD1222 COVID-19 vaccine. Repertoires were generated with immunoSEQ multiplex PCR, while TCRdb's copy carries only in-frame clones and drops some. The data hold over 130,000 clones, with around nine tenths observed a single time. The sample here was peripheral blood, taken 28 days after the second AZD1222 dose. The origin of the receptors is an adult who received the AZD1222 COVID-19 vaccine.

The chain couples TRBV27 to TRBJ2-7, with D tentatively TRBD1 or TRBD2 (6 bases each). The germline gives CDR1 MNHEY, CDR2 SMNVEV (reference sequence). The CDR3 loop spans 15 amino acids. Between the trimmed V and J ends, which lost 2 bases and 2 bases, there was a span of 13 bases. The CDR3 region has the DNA TGTGCCAGCAGTTTAAGGAACGGGGGCCCCTACGAGCAGTACTTC. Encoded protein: CASSLRNGGPYEQYF.

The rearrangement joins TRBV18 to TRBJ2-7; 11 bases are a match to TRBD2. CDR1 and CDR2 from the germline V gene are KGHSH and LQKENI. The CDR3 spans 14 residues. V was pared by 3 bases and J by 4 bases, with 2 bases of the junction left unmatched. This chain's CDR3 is CASSPTSGRYEQYF. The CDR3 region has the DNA TGTGCCAGCTCACCTACTAGCGGGAGATACGAGCAGTACTTC.

CDR3 in amino acids: CATSRSDKLNTGELFF. CDR3 coding DNA: TGTGCCACCAGCAGATCCGACAAACTGAACACCGGGGAGCTGTTTTTT. V gene TRBV15 combines with J gene TRBJ2-2; D unclear. V was cut by 2 bases and J by 1 base, with 11 bases left in between. Germline assignment: CDR1 LNHNV and CDR2 YYDKDF (reference sequence). The CDR3 consists of 16 residues.

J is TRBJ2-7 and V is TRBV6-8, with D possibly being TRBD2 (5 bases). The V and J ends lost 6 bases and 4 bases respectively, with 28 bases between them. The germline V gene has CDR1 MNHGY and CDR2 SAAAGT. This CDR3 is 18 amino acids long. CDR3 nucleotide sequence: TGTGCCAGCAGCCACGGACCCTCGGACTCAGACGCTTTATACGAGCAGTACTTC. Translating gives CASSHGPSDSDALYEQYF.

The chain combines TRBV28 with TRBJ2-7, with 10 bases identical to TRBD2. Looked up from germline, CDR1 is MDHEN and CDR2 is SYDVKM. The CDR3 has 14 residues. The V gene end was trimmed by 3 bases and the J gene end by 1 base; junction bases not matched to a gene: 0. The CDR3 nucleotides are TGTGCCAGCAGTTTTAGCGGGAGGTCCTACGAGCAGTACTTC. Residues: CASSFSGRSYEQYF. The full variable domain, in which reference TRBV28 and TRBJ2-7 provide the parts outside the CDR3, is DVKVTQSSRYLVKRTGEKVFLECVQDMDHENMFWYRQDPGLGLRLIYFSYDVKMKEKGDIPEGYSVSREKKERFSLILESASTNQTSMYLCASSFSGRSYEQYFGPGTRLTVT.

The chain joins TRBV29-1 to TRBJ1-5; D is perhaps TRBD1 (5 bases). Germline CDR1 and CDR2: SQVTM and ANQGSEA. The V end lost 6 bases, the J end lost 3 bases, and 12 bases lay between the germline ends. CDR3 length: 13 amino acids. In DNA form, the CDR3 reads TGCAGCGTCCAGGTGGGGGTCAATCAGCCCCAGCATTTT. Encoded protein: CSVQVGVNQPQHF.

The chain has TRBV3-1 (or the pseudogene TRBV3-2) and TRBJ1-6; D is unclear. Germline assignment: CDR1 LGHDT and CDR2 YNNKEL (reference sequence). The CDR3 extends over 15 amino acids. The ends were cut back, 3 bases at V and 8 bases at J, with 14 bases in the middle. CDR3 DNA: TGTGCCAGCAGCCAGGATTGGAACGGGGATTCACCCCTCCACTTT. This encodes CASSQDWNGDSPLHF.

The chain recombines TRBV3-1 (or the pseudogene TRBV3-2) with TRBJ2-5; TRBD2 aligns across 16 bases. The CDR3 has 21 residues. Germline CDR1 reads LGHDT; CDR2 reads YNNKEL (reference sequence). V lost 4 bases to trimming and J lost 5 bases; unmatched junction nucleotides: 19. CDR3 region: CASSRTALTGLAGGRRETQYF. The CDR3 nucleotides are TGTGCCAGCAGCCGAACGGCTTTAACGGGACTAGCGGGGGGGCGACGTGAGACCCAGTACTTC.

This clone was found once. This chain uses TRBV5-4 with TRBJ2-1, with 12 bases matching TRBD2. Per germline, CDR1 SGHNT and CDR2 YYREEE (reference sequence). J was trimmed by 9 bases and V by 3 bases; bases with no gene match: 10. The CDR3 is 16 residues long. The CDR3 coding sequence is TGTGCCAGCAGCTCCGCCTCTAGCGGGAGGGGGGGTGAGCAGTTCTTC. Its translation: CASSSASSGRGGEQFF.

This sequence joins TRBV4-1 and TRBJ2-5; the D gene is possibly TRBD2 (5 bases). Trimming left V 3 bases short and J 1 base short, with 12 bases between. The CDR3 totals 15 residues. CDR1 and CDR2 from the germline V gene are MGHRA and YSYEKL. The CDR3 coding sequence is TGCGCCAGCAGCCATCTTAGCGACTTCCAAGAGACCCAGTACTTC. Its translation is CASSHLSDFQETQYF.